These 20 T cell receptor beta chains share one sample of origin, sequenced in a study of blood T cell repertoires in COVID-19. The protocol was immunoSEQ multiplex PCR, while the TCRdb copy is restricted to in-frame clones and leaves out a portion. The sample includes just over 150,000 clones, about 85% of them seen just once. Sequenced input: peripheral blood. The receptors derive from a human donor with acute or convalescent COVID-19. The donor label of this sample is uncertain.

The CDR3 sequence: CASSLEGGLQPQHF. The CDR3 nucleotides are TGTGCCAGCAGCTTAGAGGGGGGGCTTCAGCCCCAGCATTTT. V and J are TRBV7-9 and TRBJ1-5; D perhaps matches TRBD1 (6 bases). V was shortened by 1 base and J by 6 bases, with 10 bases between the two germline ends. CDR3 length: 14 residues. Germline values: CDR1 SEHNR, CDR2 FQNEAQ (reference sequence). Combining the CDR3 with reference TRBV7-9 and TRBJ1-5 gives the whole variable domain DTGVSQNPRHKITKRGQNVTFRCDPISEHNRLYWYRQTLGQGPEFLTYFQNEAQLEKSRLLSDRFSAERPKGSFSTLEIQRTEQGDSAMYLCASSLEGGLQPQHFGDGTRLSIL.

This clone was found a few times. The CDR3 here is CASSSPRRVMNTEAFF. Written as DNA, the CDR3 is TGTGCCAGCAGTTCCCCCCGGAGGGTCATGAACACTGAAGCTTTCTTT. This chain links TRBV7-9 with TRBJ1-1; D is unclear. The length of the CDR3 is 16 residues. CDR1 and CDR2 from the germline V gene are SEHNR and FQNEAQ (reference sequence). V lost 6 bases and J 0 bases, leaving 17 bases between the germline ends.

The chain employs TRBV6-5 and TRBJ1-1; D may be TRBD1 (6 bases). The germline V gene encodes CDR1 MNHEY and CDR2 SVGAGI. The CDR3 sequence is 12 residues long. V lost 7 bases and J lost 5, with 11 bases in between. The CDR3 DNA reads TGTGCCAGCACCGGGACAACAACTGAAGCTTTCTTT. Its protein product is CASTGTTTEAFF.

This clone was counted only a few times. The chain combines TRBV11-2 with TRBJ2-7; 7 nucleotides match TRBD1. Germline assignment: CDR1 SGHAT and CDR2 FQNNGV. J gave up 6 bases and V 1 base, and 6 bases lay outside the gene matches. The CDR3 length is 14 residues. As DNA, the CDR3 is TGTGCCAGCAGCTTAGGGTCGACAGGGCTCGAGCAGTACTTC. Its protein is CASSLGSTGLEQYF.

V is TRBV5-4 and J is TRBJ1-4; D is perhaps TRBD1 (5 bases). Germline V gene data show CDR1 as SGHNT and CDR2 as YYREEE (reference sequence). Trimming pared 4 bases from V and 0 bases from J, leaving 13 bases between. CDR3 length equals 16 residues. CDR3 sequence: CASSAGVGATNEKLFF. The CDR3 nucleotides read TGTGCCAGCAGCGCGGGGGTAGGAGCAACTAATGAAAAACTGTTTTTT.

The chain uses TRBV6-5 and TRBJ2-1; 7 bases are shared with TRBD2. Germline V lookup: CDR1 MNHEY, CDR2 SVGAGI. The ends lost 4 bases at V and 6 bases at J; junction bases unmatched: 12. The CDR3 has 16 residues. CDR3 sequence: CASSSGGVGERNEQFF. CDR3 DNA: TGTGCCAGCAGTTCTGGGGGGGTCGGGGAACGCAATGAGCAGTTCTTC.

This clone was recorded a few times. The chain combines TRBV5-5 with TRBJ1-4; a possible D gene is TRBD1 (5 bases). This CDR3 is 15 amino acids long. Germline loops: CDR1 SGHKS, CDR2 YYEKEE (reference sequence). Trimming took off 0 bases at V and 7 bases at J, with 13 bases between the two ends. The CDR3 nucleotides are TGTGCCAGCAGCTTGGGTCCAGGGTCTGTTGAAAAACTGTTTTTT. Translating it yields CASSLGPGSVEKLFF.

This chain uses TRBV5-1 with TRBJ2-3; 10 bases match TRBD1. The CDR3 has 14 residues. Germline-derived CDR1 and CDR2 are SGHRS and YFSETQ. The ends lost 5 bases at V and 6 bases at J; junction bases unmatched: 6. CDR3 in DNA: TGCGCCAGCAGGGCCGGGACAGGGGTCGATACGCAGTATTTT. Translating it yields CASRAGTGVDTQYF.

The chain joins TRBV19 to TRBJ2-3; 7 nucleotides align to TRBD2. Germline assignment: CDR1 LNHDA and CDR2 SQIVND (reference sequence). The CDR3 covers 16 residues. V dropped 3 bases and J dropped 5; count of bases not matched to a gene: 11. CDR3: CASSISSGPPQDTQYF. As DNA, the CDR3 is TGTGCCAGTAGTATCTCTAGCGGCCCCCCCCAAGATACGCAGTATTTT.

The V call is TRBV28, the J call TRBJ1-3; TRBD1 matches at 8 bases. The CDR3 length is 15 residues. The trim removed 3 bases at V and 2 bases at J, leaving 3 bases unmatched. Per germline, CDR1 MDHEN and CDR2 SYDVKM. The CDR3 spells CASSFRGLTGNTIYF. DNA for the CDR3: TGTGCCAGCAGTTTCAGGGGGCTGACTGGAAACACCATATATTTT.

This rearrangement joins TRBV3-1 (or the pseudogene TRBV3-2) to TRBJ1-2, with 7 bases that match TRBD1. With V trimmed by 5 bases and J by 5 bases, 8 bases remained unmatched. The CDR3 sequence is 14 residues long. Germline V gives CDR1 LGHDT, CDR2 YNNKEL (reference sequence). The CDR3, as DNA: TGTGCCAGCAGCTCACAGGGGCTCGGGTATGGCTACACCTTC. It specifies CASSSQGLGYGYTF.

The V and J genes are TRBV27 and TRBJ1-2, with TRBD1 matching over 10 bases. V lost 5 bases, J lost 6 bases, and 3 bases stayed unmatched. This CDR3 spans 13 amino acids. Germline CDR1 MNHEY, CDR2 SMNVEV (reference sequence). This CDR3 is CASSPTGGHGYTF. The DNA for the CDR3 is TGTGCCAGCAGTCCGACAGGGGGCCATGGCTACACCTTC.

The chain links TRBV4-2 to TRBJ1-5; D possibly corresponds to TRBD1 (5 bases). This CDR3 is 15 amino acids long. Between the trimmed V and J ends, which lost 2 bases and 0 bases, there was a span of 8 bases. The V gene's germline CDR1 is LGHNA and CDR2 YNFKEQ. The CDR3 loop reads CASSQSGYSNQPQHF. Here the CDR3 DNA reads TGTGCCAGCAGCCAATCAGGGTATAGCAATCAGCCCCAGCATTTT.

The chain employs TRBV19 and TRBJ1-1; a possible D gene is TRBD1 (5 bases). Germline V gives CDR1 LNHDA, CDR2 SQIVND (reference sequence). The CDR3 is 17 amino acids. V lost 3 bases to trimming and J lost 6 bases, with 23 bases between them. The CDR3 bases are TGTGCCAGTAGTATGGGCCCTGCCCTCGGGGGGGACTCTGAAGCTTTCTTT. It codes for CASSMGPALGGDSEAFF. Supplemented by reference TRBV19 and TRBJ1-1, the full variable domain reads DGGITQSPKYLFRKEGQNVTLSCEQNLNHDAMYWYRQDPGQGLRLIYYSQIVNDFQKGDIAEGYSVSREKKESFPLTVTSAQKNPTAFYLCASSMGPALGGDSEAFFGQGTRLTVV.

This chain joins TRBV2 and TRBJ2-3, with no clear D. CDR1 SNHLY and CDR2 FYNNEI come from the germline V gene. There are 14 residues in the CDR3. The ends were cut back, 4 bases at V and 1 base at J, with 9 bases in the middle. The CDR3 is CASSGRQGTDTQYF. The DNA for the CDR3 is TGTGCCAGCAGTGGTCGTCAGGGCACAGATACGCAGTATTTT.

The rearrangement joins TRBV4-1 to TRBJ1-1; TRBD1 agrees at 9 bases. The germline gives CDR1 MGHRA, CDR2 YSYEKL. Trimming removed 3 bases from V and 1 base from J; junction bases left unmatched: 12. The CDR3 contains 18 residues. The CDR3 nucleotides are TGCGCCAGCAGCCATTTACAGGGGGCGCGAAGTTCGAACACTGAAGCTTTCTTT. The encoded protein is CASSHLQGARSSNTEAFF.

The CDR3 spells CASSLGLLAGGETQYF. For the CDR3, the DNA is TGTGCCAGCAGCTTAGGTTTACTAGCGGGGGGAGAGACCCAGTACTTC. The chain employs TRBV11-2 and TRBJ2-5; 12 bases map to TRBD2. The germline V gene has CDR1 SGHAT and CDR2 FQNNGV. V lost 1 base to trimming and J lost 4 bases; unmatched junction nucleotides: 4. The length of the CDR3 is 16 residues.

V and J are TRBV24-1 and TRBJ2-3; possibly TRBD1 for D (5 bases). The CDR3 covers 17 residues. Trimming left V 6 bases short and J 1 base short, with 19 bases between. The germline gives CDR1 KGHDR, CDR2 SFDVKD. CDR3 sequence (DNA): TGTGCCACCAGTCCCACCGGCCAGGGTTCAGGCACAGATACGCAGTATTTT. Translated, it gives CATSPTGQGSGTDTQYF.

The chain recombines TRBV11-2 with TRBJ2-1, with 12 bases fitting TRBD2. V shed 1 base, J shed 7 bases, and the junction held 2 bases outside the gene matches. The CDR3 totals 15 residues. CDR1 SGHAT and CDR2 FQNNGV come from the germline V gene. CDR3 in DNA: TGTGCCAGCAGCTTAGCTAGCGGGGGGGCGAATGAGCAGTTCTTC. This translates into CASSLASGGANEQFF.

The gene calls are TRBV5-6 and TRBJ1-2, with 8 bases matching TRBD1. Trimming cost V 7 bases and J 0 bases; bases outside gene matches: 17. The CDR3 sequence is 18 residues long. In germline, CDR1 is SGHDT, CDR2 YYEEEE. The CDR3 loop reads CASLTFRGRLATNYGYTF. The CDR3 bases are TGTGCCAGCCTAACCTTCAGGGGGCGCTTAGCGACTAACTATGGCTACACCTTC.